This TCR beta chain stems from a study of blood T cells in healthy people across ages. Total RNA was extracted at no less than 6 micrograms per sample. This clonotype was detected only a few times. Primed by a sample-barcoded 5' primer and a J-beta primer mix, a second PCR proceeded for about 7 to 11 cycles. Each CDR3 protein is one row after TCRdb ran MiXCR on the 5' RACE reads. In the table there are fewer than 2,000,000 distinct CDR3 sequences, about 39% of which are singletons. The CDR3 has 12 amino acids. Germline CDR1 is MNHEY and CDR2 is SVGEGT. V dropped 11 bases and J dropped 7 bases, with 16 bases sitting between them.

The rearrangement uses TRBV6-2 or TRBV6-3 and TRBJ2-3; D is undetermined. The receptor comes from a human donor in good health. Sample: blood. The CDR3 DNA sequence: TGTGCCTCCGCGCCCAGGTCACATACGCAGTATTTT. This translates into CASAPRSHTQYF.